This TCR beta chain was identified in a study of OX40 agonist ivuxolimab in advanced cancers. Turning to the study itself: In this cohort, patients received ivuxolimab, an agonistic anti-OX40 (CD134) antibody.

V was trimmed by 2 bases and J by 6 bases, leaving 13 bases between them. The CDR3 is 15 residues long. Germline V CDR1 and CDR2: MNHEY, SVGAGI. This table comes from immunoSEQ multiplex PCR, and its TCRdb copy is limited to in-frame clones, with some not included. The table has nearly 50,000 clones, about 81% seen once. The clonotype comes from an adult with an advanced solid tumor such as melanoma, head and neck, liver or kidney cancer. This material consisted of CD4+ or CD8+ T cells sorted from blood, taken in a trial of the OX40 agonist ivuxolimab. The rearrangement joins TRBV6-5 to TRBJ2-2; D not resolved. The CDR3 bases are TGTGCCAGCAGTTACGACCCAGCGCGTTCCGGGGAGCTGTTTTTT. It encodes CASSYDPARSGELFF.